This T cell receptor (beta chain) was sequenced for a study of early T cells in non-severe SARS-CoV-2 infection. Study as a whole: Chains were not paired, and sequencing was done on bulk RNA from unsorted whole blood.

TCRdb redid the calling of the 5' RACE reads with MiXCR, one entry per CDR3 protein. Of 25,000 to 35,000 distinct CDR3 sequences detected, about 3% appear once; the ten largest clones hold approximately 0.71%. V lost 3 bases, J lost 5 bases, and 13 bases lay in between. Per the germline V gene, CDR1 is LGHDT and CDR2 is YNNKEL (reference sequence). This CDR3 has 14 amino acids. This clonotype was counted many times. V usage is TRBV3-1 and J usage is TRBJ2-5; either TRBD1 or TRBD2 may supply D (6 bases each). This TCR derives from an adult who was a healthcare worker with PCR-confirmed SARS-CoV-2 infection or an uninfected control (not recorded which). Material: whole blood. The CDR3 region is CASSHSGAGETQYF. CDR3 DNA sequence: TGTGCCAGCAGCCATTCGGGGGCCGGGGAGACCCAGTACTTC.